The present TCR beta chain was sequenced within a study of memory CD4+ T cells and cytomegalovirus serostatus. Study-level information: Of the healthy Belgian adults, 9 or 10 were CMV seropositive and around 22 seronegative.

Comment on this clone: Its cognate antigen is unknown.

V lost 2 bases, J lost 5 bases, and 12 bases lay in between. This CDR3 is built from 14 residues. The germline V gene has CDR1 SEHNR and CDR2 FQNEAQ (reference sequence). General study points: The CMV-associated TCR signature appears largely within the CD4+ memory repertoire.

The sort gate was single viable CD3+CD4+CD8-CD45RO+ cells for memory CD4+ T cells. As handled by the study authors: Out-of-frame sequences were removed, leaving 2 million to 2.5 million distinct TCRbeta sequences. The assay was immunoSEQ multiplex PCR, and TCRdb's table has in-frame clones only and misses some. That table furnishes V, J and clone size, whereas the DNA furnished D and trimming. The sample yields under 85,000 clones, around 80% seen once. Sequencing input: memory CD4+ T cells from blood. The J gene is TRBJ2-5, the V gene TRBV7-9; D is unclear. The receptor comes from an adult in good health and CMV-seropositive. CDR3 amino acids: CASSLSRQRETQYF. The DNA for the CDR3 is TGTGCCAGCAGCTTATCCCGGCAAAGGGAGACCCAGTACTTC.